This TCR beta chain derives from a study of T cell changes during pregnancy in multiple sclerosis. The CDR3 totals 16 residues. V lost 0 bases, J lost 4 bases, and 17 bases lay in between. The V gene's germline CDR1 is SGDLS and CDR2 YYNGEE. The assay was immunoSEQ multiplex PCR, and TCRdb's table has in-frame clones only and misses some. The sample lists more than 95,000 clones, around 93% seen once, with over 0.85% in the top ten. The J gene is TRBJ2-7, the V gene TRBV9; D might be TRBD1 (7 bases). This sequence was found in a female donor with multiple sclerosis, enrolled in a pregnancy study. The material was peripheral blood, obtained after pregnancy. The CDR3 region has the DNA TGTGCCAGCAGCGTAGAGGGTCAGGGGGAGGCTTACGAGCAGTACTTC. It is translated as CASSVEGQGEAYEQYF.